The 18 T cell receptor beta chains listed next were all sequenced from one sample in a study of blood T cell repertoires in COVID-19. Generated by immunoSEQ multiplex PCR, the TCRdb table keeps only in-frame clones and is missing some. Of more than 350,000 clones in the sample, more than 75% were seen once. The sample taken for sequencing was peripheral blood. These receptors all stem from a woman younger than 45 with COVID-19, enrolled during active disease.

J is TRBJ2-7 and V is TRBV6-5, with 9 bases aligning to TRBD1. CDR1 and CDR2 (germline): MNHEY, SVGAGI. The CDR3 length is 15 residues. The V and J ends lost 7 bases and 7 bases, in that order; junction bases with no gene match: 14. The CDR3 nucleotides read TGTGCCAGCATCGACACCGGGACAGGGATGAGGGAGCAGTACTTC. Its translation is CASIDTGTGMREQYF.

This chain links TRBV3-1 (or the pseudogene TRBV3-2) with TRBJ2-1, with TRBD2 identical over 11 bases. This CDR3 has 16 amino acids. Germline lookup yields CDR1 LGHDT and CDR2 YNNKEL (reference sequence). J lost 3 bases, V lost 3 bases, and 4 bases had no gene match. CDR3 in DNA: TGTGCCAGCAGCCACCGCCTAGCGGGAGGCTACAATGAGCAGTTCTTC. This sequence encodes CASSHRLAGGYNEQFF.

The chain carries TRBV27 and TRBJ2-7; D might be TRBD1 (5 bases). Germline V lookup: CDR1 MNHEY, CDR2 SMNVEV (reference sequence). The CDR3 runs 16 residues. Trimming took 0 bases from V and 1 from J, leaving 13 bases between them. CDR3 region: CASSLSLDTVSYEQYF. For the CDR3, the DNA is TGTGCCAGCAGTTTATCGCTGGACACCGTTTCCTACGAGCAGTACTTC.

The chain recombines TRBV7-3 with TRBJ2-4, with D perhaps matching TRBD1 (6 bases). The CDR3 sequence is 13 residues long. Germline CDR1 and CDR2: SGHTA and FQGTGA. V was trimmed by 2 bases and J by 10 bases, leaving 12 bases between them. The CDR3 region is CASSLYREGIQYF. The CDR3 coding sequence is TGTGCCAGCAGCTTATACAGGGAAGGAATTCAGTACTTC.

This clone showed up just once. The CDR3 reads CASSPQGATGANVLTF. The CDR3 bases are TGTGCCAGCTCACCGCAGGGGGCAACTGGGGCCAACGTCCTGACTTTC. The chain uses TRBV18 and TRBJ2-6; the match to TRBD1 covers 8 bases. Germline CDR1 KGHSH, CDR2 LQKENI. The V and J ends lost 3 bases and 2 bases, in that order; junction bases with no gene match: 3. The length of the CDR3 is 16 residues.

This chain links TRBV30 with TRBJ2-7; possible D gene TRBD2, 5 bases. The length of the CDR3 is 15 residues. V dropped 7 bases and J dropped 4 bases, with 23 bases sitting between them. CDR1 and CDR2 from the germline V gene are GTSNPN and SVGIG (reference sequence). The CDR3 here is CASKPAGRPRYEQYF. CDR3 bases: TGTGCCTCCAAACCCGCGGGTCGCCCTCGGTACGAGCAGTACTTC.

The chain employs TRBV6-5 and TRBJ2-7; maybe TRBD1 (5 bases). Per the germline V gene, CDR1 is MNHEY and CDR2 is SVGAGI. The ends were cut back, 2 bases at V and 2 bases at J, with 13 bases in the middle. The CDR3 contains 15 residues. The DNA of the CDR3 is TGTGCCAGCAGTTACCCCGGCAGGGCGGCCTACGAGCAGTACTTC. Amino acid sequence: CASSYPGRAAYEQYF.

CDR3 residues: CATSRAGGGRAGELFF. CDR3 DNA sequence: TGTGCCACCAGCAGAGCGGGAGGGGGTAGAGCCGGGGAGCTGTTTTTT. The rearrangement links TRBV15 to TRBJ2-2, with TRBD2 matching 8 bases. The CDR3 runs 16 residues. The germline V gene encodes CDR1 LNHNV and CDR2 YYDKDF (reference sequence). V was pared by 1 base and J by 6 bases, with 7 bases of the junction left unmatched. Full variable domain (outside the CDR3, taken from reference TRBV15 and TRBJ2-2): DAMVIQNPRYQVTQFGKPVTLSCSQTLNHNVMYWYQQKSSQAPKLLFHYYDKDFNNEADTPDNFQSRRPNTSFCFLDIRSPGLGDTAMYLCATSRAGGGRAGELFFGEGSRLTVL.

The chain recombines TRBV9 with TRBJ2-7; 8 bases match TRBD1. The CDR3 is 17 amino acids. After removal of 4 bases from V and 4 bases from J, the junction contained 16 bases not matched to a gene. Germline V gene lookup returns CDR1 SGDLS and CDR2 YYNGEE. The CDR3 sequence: CASSSRGTGQGAYEQYF. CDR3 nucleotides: TGTGCCAGCAGCTCCAGAGGAACGGGGCAGGGGGCATACGAGCAGTACTTC.

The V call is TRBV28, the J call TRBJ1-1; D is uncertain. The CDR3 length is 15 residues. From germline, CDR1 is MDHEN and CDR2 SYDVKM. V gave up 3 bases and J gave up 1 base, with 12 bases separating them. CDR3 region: CASSLGRAANTEAFF. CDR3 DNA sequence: TGTGCCAGCAGTTTGGGTCGAGCGGCGAACACTGAAGCTTTCTTT.

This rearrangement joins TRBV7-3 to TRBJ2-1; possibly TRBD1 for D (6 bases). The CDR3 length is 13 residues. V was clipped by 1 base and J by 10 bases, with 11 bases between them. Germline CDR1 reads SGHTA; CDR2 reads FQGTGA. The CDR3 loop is CASSLIQGHEQFF. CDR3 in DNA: TGTGCCAGCAGCTTAATACAGGGTCACGAGCAGTTCTTC.

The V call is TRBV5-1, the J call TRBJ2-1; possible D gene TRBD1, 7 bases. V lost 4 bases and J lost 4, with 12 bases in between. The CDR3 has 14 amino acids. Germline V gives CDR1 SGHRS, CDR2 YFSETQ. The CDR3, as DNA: TGCGCCAGCAGCGGGGGGACAGTTTACAATGAGCAGTTCTTC. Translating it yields CASSGGTVYNEQFF.

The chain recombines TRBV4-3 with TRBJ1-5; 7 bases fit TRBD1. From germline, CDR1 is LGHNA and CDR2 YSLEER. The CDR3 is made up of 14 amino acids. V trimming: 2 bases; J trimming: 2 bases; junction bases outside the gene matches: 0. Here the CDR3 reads CASSQTGGNQPQHF. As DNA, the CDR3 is TGCGCCAGCAGCCAAACAGGGGGCAATCAGCCCCAGCATTTT.

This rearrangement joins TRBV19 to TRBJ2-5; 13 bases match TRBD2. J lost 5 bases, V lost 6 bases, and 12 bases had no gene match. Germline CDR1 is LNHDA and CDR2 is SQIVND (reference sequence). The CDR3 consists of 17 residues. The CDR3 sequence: CASSRTSGSLDRETQYF. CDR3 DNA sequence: TGTGCCAGTAGCCGGACTAGCGGGAGTTTAGACAGGGAGACCCAGTACTTC.

CDR3 in amino acids: CARDRGPYNEQFF. In DNA, the CDR3 is TGTGCCAGGGACAGGGGGCCCTACAATGAGCAGTTCTTC. The chain has TRBV6-4 and TRBJ2-1; 11 bases fit TRBD1. Germline V CDR1 and CDR2: MRHNA, SNTAGT. V gave up 9 bases and J gave up 2 bases; unmatched junction bases: 0. There are 13 residues in the CDR3.

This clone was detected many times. DNA of the CDR3: TGTGCCAGCAGTTTTACAGGGGGCTGGACAGATACGCAGTATTTT. This codes for CASSFTGGWTDTQYF. This chain connects TRBV6-5 to TRBJ2-3; 9 nucleotides match TRBD1. The V and J ends lost 4 bases and 3 bases, in that order; junction bases with no gene match: 5. The germline CDR1 and CDR2 sequences are MNHEY and SVGAGI. CDR3 length: 15 amino acids.

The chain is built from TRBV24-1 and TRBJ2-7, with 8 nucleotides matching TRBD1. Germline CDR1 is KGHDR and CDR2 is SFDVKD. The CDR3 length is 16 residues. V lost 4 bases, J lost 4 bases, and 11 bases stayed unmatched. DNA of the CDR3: TGTGCCACCAGTGACCAAAAGGGGACAGGCAAATACGAGCAGTACTTC. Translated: CATSDQKGTGKYEQYF.

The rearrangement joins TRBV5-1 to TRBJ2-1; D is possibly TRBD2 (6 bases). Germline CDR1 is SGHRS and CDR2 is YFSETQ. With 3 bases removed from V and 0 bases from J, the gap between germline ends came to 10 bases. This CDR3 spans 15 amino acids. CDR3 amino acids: CASSWDLGSYNEQFF. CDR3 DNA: TGCGCCAGCAGCTGGGACTTAGGCTCCTACAATGAGCAGTTCTTC.